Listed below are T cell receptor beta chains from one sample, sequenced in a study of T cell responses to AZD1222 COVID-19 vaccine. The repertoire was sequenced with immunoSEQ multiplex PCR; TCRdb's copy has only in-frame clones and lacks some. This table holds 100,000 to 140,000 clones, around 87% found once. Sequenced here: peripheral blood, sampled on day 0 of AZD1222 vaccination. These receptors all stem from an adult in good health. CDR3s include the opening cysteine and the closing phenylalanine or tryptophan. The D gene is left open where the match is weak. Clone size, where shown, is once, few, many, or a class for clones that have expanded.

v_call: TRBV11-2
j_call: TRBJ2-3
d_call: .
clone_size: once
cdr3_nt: TGTGCCAGCAGCCAAGACGGAGATACGCAGTATTTT
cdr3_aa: CASSQDGDTQYF

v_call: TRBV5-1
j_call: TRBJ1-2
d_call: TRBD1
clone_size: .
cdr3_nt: TGCGCCAGCAGCTACGGGACAGCTAACTATGGCTACACCTTC
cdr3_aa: CASSYGTANYGYTF

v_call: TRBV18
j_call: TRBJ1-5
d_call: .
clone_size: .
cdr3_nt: TGTGCCAGCTCACCTACCCGGGGAGGAGATAGCAATCAGCCCCAGCATTTT
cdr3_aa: CASSPTRGGDSNQPQHF

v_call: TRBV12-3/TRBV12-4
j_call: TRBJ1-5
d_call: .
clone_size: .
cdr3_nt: TGTGCCAGCAGTCTGGGTCAGCCCCAGCATTTT
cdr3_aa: CASSLGQPQHF

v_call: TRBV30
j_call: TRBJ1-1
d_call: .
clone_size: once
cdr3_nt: TGTGCCTGGAGATCCGGTCCTAACACTGAAGCTTTCTTT
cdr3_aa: CAWRSGPNTEAFF

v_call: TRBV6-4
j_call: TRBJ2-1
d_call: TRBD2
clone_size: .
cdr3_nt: TGTGCCAGCAGTGACAGCGGGGCCTCCTCCTACAATGAGCAGTTCTTC
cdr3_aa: CASSDSGASSYNEQFF

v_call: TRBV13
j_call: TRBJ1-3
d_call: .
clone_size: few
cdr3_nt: TGTGCCAGCAGCTCCCCGCTCGGCGTCGGGCGGGACACCATATATTTT
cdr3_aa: CASSSPLGVGRDTIYF

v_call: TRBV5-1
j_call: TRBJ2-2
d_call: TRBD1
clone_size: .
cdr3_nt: TGCGCCAGCAGCTCGAGGGACAGGGGGTACACCGGGGAGCTGTTTTTT
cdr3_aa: CASSSRDRGYTGELFF

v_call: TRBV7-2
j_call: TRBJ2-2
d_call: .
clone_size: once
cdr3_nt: TGTGCCAGCAGCTGGGACCGGACCGGGGAGCTGTTTTTT
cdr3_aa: CASSWDRTGELFF

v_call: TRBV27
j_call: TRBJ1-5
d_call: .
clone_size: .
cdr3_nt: TGTGCCAGTCAACCGCTAGGCGATAGCAATCAGCCCCAGCATTTT
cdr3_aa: CASQPLGDSNQPQHF

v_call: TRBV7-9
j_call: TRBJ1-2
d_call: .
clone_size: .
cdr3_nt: TGTGCCAGCAGCTTAGATAGGGATGGCTACACCTTC
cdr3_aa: CASSLDRDGYTF

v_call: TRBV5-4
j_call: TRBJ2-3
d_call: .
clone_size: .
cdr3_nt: TGTGCCAGCAGCTTGGGGGGGGTGGGCACAGATACGCAGTATTTT
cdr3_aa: CASSLGGVGTDTQYF

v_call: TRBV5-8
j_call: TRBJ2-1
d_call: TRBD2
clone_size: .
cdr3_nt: TGTGCCAGCAGCTTAGGTGCTAGCGGGGGGGCTTCAAATGAGCAGTTCTTC
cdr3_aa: CASSLGASGGASNEQFF

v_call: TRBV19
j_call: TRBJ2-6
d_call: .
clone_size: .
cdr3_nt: TGTGCCAGTAGTCGAGGATCTGGGGCCAACGTCCTGACTTTC
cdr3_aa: CASSRGSGANVLTF

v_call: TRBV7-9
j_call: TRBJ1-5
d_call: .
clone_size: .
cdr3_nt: TGTGCCAGCAGCGCGGCACCGCAGCCCCAGCATTTT
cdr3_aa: CASSAAPQPQHF

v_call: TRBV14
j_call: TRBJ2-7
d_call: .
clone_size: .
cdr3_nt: TGTGCCAGCAGCCAAGGACCGGGTATAGGTTACGAGCAGTACTTC
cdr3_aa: CASSQGPGIGYEQYF

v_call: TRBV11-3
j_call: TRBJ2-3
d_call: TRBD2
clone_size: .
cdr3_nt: TGTGCCAGCAGCTCCCCCGGGGGGCGGCGCGGGGGGGACATAGATACGCAGTATTTT
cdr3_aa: CASSSPGGRRGGDIDTQYF

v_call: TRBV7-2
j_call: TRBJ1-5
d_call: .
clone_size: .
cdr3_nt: TGTGCCAGCAGCTTAGCACCTAGCAATCAGCCCCAGCATTTT
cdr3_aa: CASSLAPSNQPQHF

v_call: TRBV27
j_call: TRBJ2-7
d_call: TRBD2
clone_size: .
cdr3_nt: TGTGCCAGCAGTTCCGCTAGCGGCAGTCCCTCCTACGAGCAGTACTTC
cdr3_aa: CASSSASGSPSYEQYF

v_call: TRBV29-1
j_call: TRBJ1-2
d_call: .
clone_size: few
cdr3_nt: TGCAGCGTTGCCGGGGGACCAAGCTATGGCTACACCTTC
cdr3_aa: CSVAGGPSYGYTF

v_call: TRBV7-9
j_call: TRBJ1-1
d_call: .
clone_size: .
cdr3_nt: TGTGCCAGCAGTCTGGGGGGGTTT
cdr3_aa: CASSLGGF

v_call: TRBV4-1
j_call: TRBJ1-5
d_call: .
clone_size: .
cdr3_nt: TGCGCCAGCAGCCTCGACGGTTATAGCAATCAGCCCCAGCATTTT
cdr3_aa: CASSLDGYSNQPQHF

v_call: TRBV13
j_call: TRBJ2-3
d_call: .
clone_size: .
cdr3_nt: TGTGCCAGCAGCTCCCGAGGACTACCCCCAGATACGCAGTATTTT
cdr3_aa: CASSSRGLPPDTQYF

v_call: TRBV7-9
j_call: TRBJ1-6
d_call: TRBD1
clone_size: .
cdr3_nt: TGTGCCAGCAGCCCTTCGGGACAGCGGCCCAATTCACCCCTCCACTTT
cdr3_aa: CASSPSGQRPNSPLHF

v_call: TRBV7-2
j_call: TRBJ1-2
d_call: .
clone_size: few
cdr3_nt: TGTGCCAGCAGCCCCACTCATGGCTACACCTTC
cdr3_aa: CASSPTHGYTF

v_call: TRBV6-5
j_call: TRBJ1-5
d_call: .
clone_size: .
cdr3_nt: TGTGCCAGTCTCTTCGGGGCTAATCAGCCCCAGCATTTT
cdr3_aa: CASLFGANQPQHF

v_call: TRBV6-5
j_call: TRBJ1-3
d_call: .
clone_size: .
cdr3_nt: TGTGCCAGCAGTTACGGGAGAGATAATGGAAACACCATATATTTT
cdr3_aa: CASSYGRDNGNTIYF

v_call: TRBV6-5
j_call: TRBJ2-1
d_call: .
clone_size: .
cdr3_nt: TGTGCCAGCAGTTATGCCCCCTGGGGCGGTGAGCAGTTCTTC
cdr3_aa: CASSYAPWGGEQFF

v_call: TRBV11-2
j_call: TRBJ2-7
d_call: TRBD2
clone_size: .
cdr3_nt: TGTGCCAGCAGCCTGATGGGACTAGACGAGCAGTACTTC
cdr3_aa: CASSLMGLDEQYF

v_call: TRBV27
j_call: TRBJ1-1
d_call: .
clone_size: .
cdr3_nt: TGTGCCAGCAGATTCGGGCAGGGGAACACTGAAGCTTTCTTT
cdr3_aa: CASRFGQGNTEAFF

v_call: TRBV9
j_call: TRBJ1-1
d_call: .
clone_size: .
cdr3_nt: TGTGCCAGCAGCGCCGACGTTCGGGCCACTGAAGCTTTCTTT
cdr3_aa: CASSADVRATEAFF

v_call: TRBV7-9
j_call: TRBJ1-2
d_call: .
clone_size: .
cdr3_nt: TGTGCCAGCAGCGATAGGACCTACTATGGCTACACCTTC
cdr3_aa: CASSDRTYYGYTF

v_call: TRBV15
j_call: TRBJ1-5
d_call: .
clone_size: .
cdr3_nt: TGTGCCACCAGCTCAGTTTTGGATCAGCCCCAGCATTTT
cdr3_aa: CATSSVLDQPQHF

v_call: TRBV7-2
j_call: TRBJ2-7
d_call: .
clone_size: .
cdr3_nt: TGTGCCAGCAGCTTAAGGTGGTCCTACGAGCAGTACTTC
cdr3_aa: CASSLRWSYEQYF

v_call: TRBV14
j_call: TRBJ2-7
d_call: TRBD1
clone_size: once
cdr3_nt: TGTGCCAGCAGCGGAGTGGGACAGGCGTACTTC
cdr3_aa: CASSGVGQAYF

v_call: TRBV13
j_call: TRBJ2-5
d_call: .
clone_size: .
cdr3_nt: TGTGCCAGCAGCTTAACCCCTACGATAAACCAAGAGACCCAGTACTTC
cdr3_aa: CASSLTPTINQETQYF

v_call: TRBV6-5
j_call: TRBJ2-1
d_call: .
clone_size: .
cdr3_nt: TGTGCCAGCATTGCGGACTGGGGCCCTTACAATGAGCAGTTCTTC
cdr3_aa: CASIADWGPYNEQFF

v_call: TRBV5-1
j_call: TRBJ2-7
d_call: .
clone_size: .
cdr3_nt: TGCGCCAGCAGCAGGACCGGGATCTCCTACGAGCAGTACTTC
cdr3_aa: CASSRTGISYEQYF

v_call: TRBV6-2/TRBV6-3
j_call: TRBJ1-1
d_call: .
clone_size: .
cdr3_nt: TGTGCCAGCAGTTATCAGTGGGGAGTCAACACTGAAGCTTTCTTT
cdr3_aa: CASSYQWGVNTEAFF

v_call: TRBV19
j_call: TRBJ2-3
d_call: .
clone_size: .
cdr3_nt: TGTGCGTCCGTCGGGGCTAGCACAGATACGCAGTATTTT
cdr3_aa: CASVGASTDTQYF

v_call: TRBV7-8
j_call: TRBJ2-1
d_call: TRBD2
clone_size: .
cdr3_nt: TGTGCCAGCAGCTCAGTCTCGCGGGGGAACAATGAGCAGTTCTTC
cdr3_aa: CASSSVSRGNNEQFF

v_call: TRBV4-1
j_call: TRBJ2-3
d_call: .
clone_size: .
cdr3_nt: TGCGCCAGCAGCCAAGACCGGGTGGGGGGTACGCAGTATTTT
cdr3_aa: CASSQDRVGGTQYF